The next 32 T cell receptor beta chains were all read from a single sample in a study of long-term antiretroviral therapy in people with HIV. The assay, immunoSEQ v3.0, was run at survey level. TCRdb keeps only in-frame clones here, not all; method: immunoSEQ multiplex PCR. The data show more than 20,000 clones, with roughly 85% seen just once and 8.5% to 10% held by the top ten. The sample consisted of unsorted PBMCs, taken 2.3 years after starting antiretroviral therapy. All receptors come from a man aged 35-49 years with HIV.

The chain combines TRBV5-6 with TRBJ1-1; 7 bases line up with TRBD1. There are 15 residues in the CDR3. Trimming removed 4 bases from V and 0 bases from J; junction bases left unmatched: 6. Per the germline V gene, CDR1 is SGHDT and CDR2 is YYEEEE. The CDR3: CASSGYRGVNTEAFF. CDR3 DNA: TGTGCCAGCAGCGGATACAGGGGAGTGAACACTGAAGCTTTCTTT.

V usage is TRBV15 and J usage is TRBJ2-5; D remains unclear. V lost 0 bases, J lost 4 bases, and 6 bases lay in between. This CDR3 is built from 13 residues. Germline lookup yields CDR1 LNHNV and CDR2 YYDKDF (reference sequence). In DNA form, the CDR3 reads TGTGCCACCAGCAGAGATTCAGGAGAGACCCAGTACTTC. Translated, it gives CATSRDSGETQYF.

The rearrangement joins TRBV4-1 to TRBJ2-7; no reliable D call. Looked up from germline, CDR1 is MGHRA and CDR2 is YSYEKL. Trimming took 3 bases from V and 2 from J, leaving 20 bases between them. The CDR3 runs to 17 residues. The CDR3 protein is CASSQLPYPGPTYEQYF. CDR3 bases: TGCGCCAGCAGCCAGTTACCCTATCCGGGCCCAACCTACGAGCAGTACTTC.

V and J are TRBV5-6 and TRBJ1-6; 8 bases agree with TRBD1. Germline loops: CDR1 SGHDT, CDR2 YYEEEE. The CDR3 is 17 amino acids. Trimming removed 3 bases from V and 4 bases from J; junction bases left unmatched: 9. The CDR3 reads CASSSDRALLYNSPLHF. The CDR3 region has the DNA TGTGCCAGCAGCTCGGACAGGGCCCTCCTTTATAATTCACCCCTCCACTTT.

V gene TRBV6-1 combines with J gene TRBJ1-5, with a possible D match to TRBD1 (6 bases). Germline loops: CDR1 MNHNS, CDR2 SASEGT. Trimming took off 7 bases at V and 0 bases at J, with 13 bases between the two ends. This CDR3 contains 15 residues. CDR3 bases: TGTGCCAGCAAGGGGGGCCCCTTTAGCAATCAGCCCCAGCATTTT. Protein sequence: CASKGGPFSNQPQHF.

This rearrangement joins TRBV27 to TRBJ1-1, with a possible D match to TRBD1 (5 bases). V lost 6 bases and J lost 8, with 16 bases in between. CDR3 length: 13 amino acids. Germline V lookup: CDR1 MNHEY, CDR2 SMNVEV (reference sequence). The CDR3 DNA is TGTGCCAGCAGCCCCGCGGGGGTTATAGAAGCTTTCTTT. Residues: CASSPAGVIEAFF.

J is TRBJ1-1 and V is TRBV25-1, with a tentative D call TRBD1 (5 bases). The CDR3 contains 12 residues. Per germline, CDR1 MGHDK and CDR2 SYGVNS. V was cut by 4 bases and J by 4 bases, with 7 bases left in between. CDR3: CASSAGTTEAFF. CDR3 coding DNA: TGTGCCAGCAGTGCAGGGACCACTGAAGCTTTCTTT. Complete variable domain (other parts from reference TRBV25-1 and TRBJ1-1): EADIYQTPRYLVIGTGKKITLECSQTMGHDKMYWYQQDPGMELHLIHYSYGVNSTEKGDLSSESTVSRIRTEHFPLTLESARPSHTSQYLCASSAGTTEAFFGQGTRLTVV.

The chain has TRBV5-1 and TRBJ1-2; possible D gene TRBD1, 5 bases. From germline, CDR1 is SGHRS and CDR2 YFSETQ. V lost 0 bases, J lost 3 bases, and 12 bases lay in between. The CDR3 runs to 15 residues. The CDR3 loop reads CASSLVRGSDYGYTF. The CDR3 DNA reads TGCGCCAGCAGCTTGGTAAGGGGTAGTGACTATGGCTACACCTTC.

This chain joins TRBV5-4 and TRBJ2-1; 8 nucleotides line up with TRBD2. The CDR3 length is 16 residues. Germline CDR1 is SGHNT and CDR2 is YYREEE (reference sequence). V was pared by 1 base and J by 3 bases, with 6 bases of the junction left unmatched. CDR3 in DNA: TGTGCCAGCAGCTTGCGAGCGGGAGTACTCTACAATGAGCAGTTCTTC. As protein: CASSLRAGVLYNEQFF.

V and J are TRBV5-1 and TRBJ2-3; possible D gene TRBD1, 5 bases. The CDR3 totals 14 residues. Looked up from germline, CDR1 is SGHRS and CDR2 is YFSETQ. The ends were cut back, 0 bases at V and 2 bases at J, with 7 bases in the middle. The CDR3 sequence: CASSLGQFTDTQYF. Here the CDR3 DNA reads TGCGCCAGCAGCTTGGGACAGTTCACAGATACGCAGTATTTT.

This clone was counted only a few times. The chain carries TRBV10-2 and TRBJ1-1; perhaps TRBD1 as D (6 bases). This CDR3 comprises 14 residues. Germline-derived CDR1 and CDR2 are WSHSY and SAAADI. Trimming stripped 3 bases from V and 4 bases from J, with 12 bases between. The CDR3 region is CASSETGGGTEAFF. CDR3 sequence (DNA): TGCGCCAGCAGTGAAACCGGGGGCGGCACTGAAGCTTTCTTT.

The table lists this clone with a count of one. This chain connects TRBV29-1 to TRBJ1-2, with 7 bases lining up with TRBD1. Unmatched junction bases numbered 16, after V lost 2 bases and J lost 4 bases. Germline V CDR1 and CDR2: SQVTM, ANQGSEA. The CDR3 contains 17 residues. The CDR3 spells CSVERGWDSPTPYGYTF. The CDR3 bases are TGCAGCGTTGAAAGAGGTTGGGACAGTCCCACGCCCTATGGCTACACCTTC. Full variable domain (outside the CDR3, taken from reference TRBV29-1 and TRBJ1-2): SAVISQKPSRDICQRGTSLTIQCQVDSQVTMMFWYRQQPGQSLTLIATANQGSEATYESGFVIDKFPISRPNLTFSTLTVSNMSPEDSSIYLCSVERGWDSPTPYGYTFGSGTRLTVV.

This clone was counted only a few times. The rearrangement uses TRBV11-3 and TRBJ2-1, with 9 bases that match TRBD2. V lost 1 base, J lost 8 bases, and 6 bases stayed unmatched. Germline CDR1 reads SGHNT; CDR2 reads YENEEA. This CDR3 contains 15 residues. The CDR3 nucleotides read TGTGCCAGCAGCTTAGGAGGCGGGGGGGCTCATGAGCAGTTCTTC. It is translated as CASSLGGGGAHEQFF.

The J gene is TRBJ2-3, the V gene TRBV2; no firm D call. The V and J ends lost 2 bases and 10 bases respectively, with 16 bases between them. Germline CDR1 SNHLY, CDR2 FYNNEI. This CDR3 comprises 14 residues. This CDR3 reads CASSEQPHRVPQYF. The CDR3 DNA is TGTGCCAGCAGTGAACAGCCCCACAGAGTACCGCAGTATTTT.

This clone was detected only a few times. CDR3 loop: CASSLIDHYEQYF. In DNA form, the CDR3 reads TGCGCCAGCAGCTTGATAGACCACTACGAGCAGTACTTC. This chain uses TRBV5-1 with TRBJ2-7; D gene uncertain. V was trimmed by 1 base and J by 3 bases, leaving 8 bases between them. The germline V gene encodes CDR1 SGHRS and CDR2 YFSETQ. The CDR3 covers 13 residues. Based on the CDR3 plus reference TRBV5-1 and TRBJ2-7, the full variable domain is KAGVTQTPRYLIKTRGQQVTLSCSPISGHRSVSWYQQTPGQGLQFLFEYFSETQRNKGNFPGRFSGRQFSNSRSEMNVSTLELGDSALYLCASSLIDHYEQYFGPGTRLTVT.

The chain uses TRBV9 and TRBJ2-3, with 8 bases that match TRBD2. J gave up 6 bases and V 4 bases, and 7 bases lay outside the gene matches. Germline lookup yields CDR1 SGDLS and CDR2 YYNGEE. This CDR3 contains 14 residues. CDR3 nucleotide sequence: TGTGCCAGCAGCTCTCGGGGGGGTTACGATACGCAGTATTTT. Its translation: CASSSRGGYDTQYF. Together with reference TRBV9 and TRBJ2-3, the CDR3 gives the full variable domain: DSGVTQTPKHLITATGQRVTLRCSPRSGDLSVYWYQQSLDQGLQFLIQYYNGEERAKGNILERFSAQQFPDLHSELNLSSLELGDSALYFCASSSRGGYDTQYFGPGTRLTVL.

This clone appeared a few times. The chain employs TRBV4-1 and TRBJ1-5; D is ambiguous. This CDR3 has 13 amino acids. Deletions cut 3 bases from V and 5 bases from J, with 8 bases between. Germline lookup yields CDR1 MGHRA and CDR2 YSYEKL. The CDR3 DNA sequence: TGCGCCAGCAGCCAGGGTTACGATCAGCCCCAGCATTTT. Translated, it gives CASSQGYDQPQHF.

The genes are TRBV20-1 and TRBJ2-7; D may be TRBD2 (5 bases). CDR3 length: 11 residues. The germline V gene has CDR1 DFQATT and CDR2 SNEGSKA (reference sequence). The V and J ends lost 3 bases and 3 bases respectively, with 6 bases between them. CDR3: CSASRGYEQYF. CDR3 nucleotide sequence: TGCAGTGCTAGCCGGGGCTACGAGCAGTACTTC.

The chain uses TRBV7-9 and TRBJ1-5; unclear D gene. This CDR3 has 15 amino acids. V was pared by 0 bases and J by 2 bases, with 8 bases between. Germline V lookup: CDR1 SEHNR, CDR2 FQNEAQ (reference sequence). CDR3 nucleotides: TGTGCCAGCAGCTTAGCCGGGGTCGGCAATCAGCCCCAGCATTTT. As protein: CASSLAGVGNQPQHF.

This clone was seen a handful of times. The chain is built from TRBV6-1 and TRBJ1-2; the D is unclear. The CDR3 consists of 14 residues. Germline CDR1 and CDR2: MNHNS and SASEGT. V was cut by 3 bases and J by 4 bases, with 12 bases left in between. CDR3 sequence reads: CASSDVQTSYGYTF. The CDR3 DNA reads TGTGCCAGCAGTGACGTACAGACTAGCTATGGCTACACCTTC.

The chain links TRBV6-5 to TRBJ1-2, with 9 bases fitting TRBD1. The CDR3 contains 15 residues. Germline CDR1 is MNHEY and CDR2 is SVGAGI. Germline trimming cut 4 bases from V and 5 bases from J; bases unmatched to any gene: 8. CDR3 sequence reads: CASSFGQGSQYGYTF. The CDR3, as DNA: TGTGCCAGCAGTTTCGGACAGGGGTCGCAATATGGCTACACCTTC.

The rearrangement links TRBV18 to TRBJ2-3; D perhaps matches TRBD2 (5 bases). There are 15 residues in the CDR3. Between the trimmed V and J ends, which lost 6 bases and 2 bases, there was a span of 15 bases. Germline CDR1 is KGHSH and CDR2 is LQKENI. The CDR3, as DNA: TGTGCCAGCTCCGCCTTACTAGAGAACACAGATACGCAGTATTTT. Translation gives CASSALLENTDTQYF.

Notes on this clone: This CDR3 is also generated by other DNA sequences in the sample. J is TRBJ2-7 and V is TRBV7-9; D is uncertain. Germline assignment: CDR1 SEHNR and CDR2 FQNEAQ (reference sequence). V lost 0 bases and J 0 bases, leaving 3 bases between the germline ends. CDR3 length: 13 amino acids. Here the CDR3 reads CASSLAGSYEQYF. The CDR3 region has the DNA TGTGCCAGCAGCTTAGCAGGCTCCTACGAGCAGTACTTC.

The rearrangement uses TRBV6-5 and TRBJ2-7, with 8 bases matching TRBD1. In germline, CDR1 is MNHEY, CDR2 SVGAGI. J gave up 6 bases and V 0 bases, and 7 bases lay outside the gene matches. The CDR3 is made up of 15 amino acids. The CDR3 DNA reads TGTGCCAGCAGTTACTCTGGGACAGGAGTTAGCGAGCAGTACTTC. This gives the protein CASSYSGTGVSEQYF.

The genes are TRBV9 and TRBJ2-3, with 7 bases aligning to TRBD1. V lost 2 bases and J lost 1; bases outside the gene matches: 1. The CDR3 has 14 residues. The V gene's germline CDR1 is SGDLS and CDR2 YYNGEE. The CDR3 loop reads CASSVQGGTDTQYF. Here the CDR3 DNA reads TGTGCCAGCAGCGTCCAGGGGGGCACAGATACGCAGTATTTT.

The rearrangement links TRBV9 to TRBJ1-2; D possibly corresponds to TRBD1 (5 bases). CDR3 length equals 16 residues. The V gene lost 1 base and the J gene lost 2 bases, with 15 bases spanning the gap. Germline CDR1 SGDLS, CDR2 YYNGEE. CDR3 nucleotide sequence: TGTGCCAGCAGCGTATCGTTCACAGGAGTAAACTATGGCTACACCTTC. Protein sequence: CASSVSFTGVNYGYTF.

The chain is built from TRBV9 and TRBJ1-3; 9 bases match TRBD1. Losses at the gene ends were 3 bases for V and 0 bases for J; bases not matched to a gene: 4. Looked up from germline, CDR1 is SGDLS and CDR2 is YYNGEE. The CDR3 contains 16 residues. This CDR3 is CASSEGQGFSGNTIYF. Here the CDR3 DNA reads TGTGCCAGCAGCGAGGGACAGGGATTCTCTGGAAACACCATATATTTT.

This chain connects TRBV7-9 to TRBJ1-4; D is unresolved. The V end was cut by 3 bases, the J end by 3 bases, with 11 bases between. The germline gives CDR1 SEHNR, CDR2 FQNEAQ (reference sequence). The CDR3 is 15 residues long. The CDR3 here is CASSFERGPNEKLFF. The CDR3 DNA reads as TGTGCCAGCAGCTTCGAGCGCGGACCTAATGAAAAACTGTTTTTT.

The chain couples TRBV5-1 to TRBJ2-1; D is undetermined. CDR1 and CDR2 (germline): SGHRS, YFSETQ. This CDR3 contains 13 residues. The germline V and J ends were trimmed by 1 base and 6 bases, with 8 bases remaining between them. CDR3 residues: CASSLSSSNEQFF. The CDR3 bases are TGCGCCAGCAGCTTGAGTAGTTCCAATGAGCAGTTCTTC.

V usage is TRBV6-1 and J usage is TRBJ2-6; D is possibly TRBD1 or TRBD2 (5 bases each). Trimming left V 6 bases short and J 2 bases short, with 8 bases between. This CDR3 has 14 residues. Germline lookup yields CDR1 MNHNS and CDR2 SASEGT. CDR3 loop: CASRGVTGANVLTF. CDR3 in DNA: TGTGCCAGCAGGGGGGTAACTGGGGCCAACGTCCTGACTTTC.

This clone was detected once. The genes are TRBV2 and TRBJ1-4; maybe TRBD1 (6 bases). This CDR3 contains 15 residues. Between the trimmed V and J ends, which lost 6 bases and 6 bases, there was a span of 17 bases. Germline V gene data show CDR1 as SNHLY and CDR2 as FYNNEI. CDR3 in DNA: TGTGCCAGCAGCCCCCCCGACGGGGGCGATGAAAAACTGTTTTTT. This codes for CASSPPDGGDEKLFF.

This chain uses TRBV7-6 with TRBJ2-7; D may match TRBD1 or TRBD2 (5 bases each). CDR1 is SGHVS, CDR2 FNYEAQ, per germline. The V and J ends lost 5 bases and 1 base respectively, with 12 bases between them. The CDR3 covers 14 residues. The CDR3 DNA is TGTGCCAGCAGCGTCCGGGACGGATCCTACGAGCAGTACTTC. Translated: CASSVRDGSYEQYF.